One sample yielded the 30 T cell receptor beta chains listed below, sequenced in a study of Tregs in tolerant kidney transplant recipients. Recipient PBMCs carried a CFSE label and met irradiated graft donor PBMCs for five to seven days before FACS sorting. These receptors' antigens are unknown. This table comes from immunoSEQ multiplex PCR, and its TCRdb copy is limited to in-frame clones, with some not included. In all, the sample yields thousands of clones. Sequencing used CD8+ T cells from blood cultured with allogeneic cells, obtained before the transplant. These receptors were taken from a human patient who received a combined kidney and bone marrow transplant.

This clone is labeled medium-sized based on frequency. The read ends 3 residues before the CDR3 terminus; that terminus is restored from the germline J gene. The J gene is TRBJ2-1, the V gene TRBV7-9; D remains ambiguous. Germline V gene data show CDR1 as SEHNR and CDR2 as FQNEAQ (reference sequence). This CDR3 spans 15 amino acids. Trimming cost V 1 base and J 7 bases, with 14 bases left between them. CDR3 residues: CASSLVKGEKNEQFF. CDR3 DNA, as far as it was read: TGTGCCAGCAGCTTAGTCAAGGGCGAAAAAAATGAG.

As for this clone: The CDR3 goes on 3 residues after the read ends, and that part is filled in from the germline J gene. The chain links TRBV4-1 to TRBJ2-7; 8 bases fit TRBD1. Germline CDR1 is MGHRA and CDR2 is YSYEKL. V lost 1 base to trimming and J lost 2 bases; unmatched junction nucleotides: 10. This CDR3 comprises 17 residues. The CDR3 reads CASSQVPPGQGTYEQYF. Partial CDR3 DNA: TGCGCCAGCAGCCAAGTCCCCCCCGGACAGGGCACCTACGAG.

CDR3 DNA (partial): TGCGCCAGCACCCTATTTGAGGGCACTGAA. Translated, it gives CASTLFEGTE. The full-length CDR3 reads as CASTLFEGTEAFF. The rearrangement uses TRBV10-2 and TRBJ1-1; D is uncertain. The missing CDR3 end, 3 residues past where the read stops, is filled in from the germline J gene. Trimming cost V 7 bases and J 4 bases, with 13 bases left between them. Per the germline V gene, CDR1 is WSHSY and CDR2 is SAAADI. CDR3 length: 13 amino acids.

Regarding this clone: Sequence at one end of the junction differs from germline and may be a read error. With the read ending 3 residues before the CDR3 end, the germline J gene is used to fill in that end. The chain has TRBV4-2 and TRBJ2-7; 8 bases map to TRBD1. CDR1 and CDR2 (germline): LGHNA, YNFKEQ. CDR3 length: 14 residues. The part of the CDR3 DNA that was read is TGCGCCAGCAGCGCCGGGACAGGATCCTACGAG. This gives the protein CASSAGTGSYE. The full CDR3 is CASSAGTGSYEQYF.

For this clone: Read coverage stops 3 residues before the CDR3 terminus; the germline J gene supplies the remainder. The V gene is TRBV19, the J gene TRBJ1-2; 9 bases agree with TRBD1. Germline V gene sequence: CDR1 LNHDA, CDR2 SQIVND (reference sequence). This CDR3 contains 13 residues. The V segment lost 5 bases and the J segment 7 bases; nucleotides outside the gene matches: 5. The CDR3 DNA, read in part, is TGTGCCAGTAGTCCCGGGACAGGGTTTGGC. Its translation is CASSPGTGFG. In full, the CDR3 reads CASSPGTGFGYTF.

With regard to this clone: The read terminates 3 residues ahead of where the CDR3 ends, so the germline J gene completes it. The gene calls are TRBV2 and TRBJ2-7; the match to TRBD2 covers 8 bases. CDR3 length equals 12 residues. Germline assignment: CDR1 SNHLY and CDR2 FYNNEI. V shed 9 bases and J 3 bases; nucleotides not matched to a gene: 4. CDR3 loop: CAREGLDYEQYF. CDR3 DNA (partial): TGTGCCAGAGAGGGACTAGACTACGAG.

This clone is classed as medium-sized (0.01 to 0.1%) by frequency. The CDR3 goes on 3 residues after the read ends, and that part is filled in from the germline J gene. This rearrangement joins TRBV11-2 to TRBJ2-1; possibly TRBD1 for D (6 bases). The CDR3 sequence is 15 residues long. Germline loops: CDR1 SGHAT, CDR2 FQNNGV. The V end was cut by 2 bases, the J end by 8 bases, with 16 bases between. The CDR3 region is CASSLWSLQGDEQFF. The part of the CDR3 DNA that was read is TGTGCCAGCAGCTTATGGTCTCTACAGGGCGATGAG.

By frequency, this clone registers medium-sized. The read ends 3 residues early relative to the CDR3; the germline J gene fills the gap. The rearrangement joins TRBV19 to TRBJ1-1, with TRBD1 matching over 7 bases. In germline, CDR1 is LNHDA, CDR2 SQIVND (reference sequence). This CDR3 is 17 amino acids long. CDR3 region: CASSPIQGEGPAREAFF. Partial CDR3 DNA: TGTGCCAGTAGCCCTATTCAGGGGGAAGGACCAGCCCGCGAA.

The CDR3 bases that were read are TGTGCCAGCAGCTTAAGTTCGGATGAG. It codes for CASSLSSDE. The entire CDR3 reads CASSLSSDEQFF. V gene TRBV13 combines with J gene TRBJ2-1; D remains unclear. From the germline J gene comes the end of the CDR3, since the read stops 3 residues before it. Germline CDR1 is PRHDT and CDR2 is FYEKMQ (reference sequence). V gave up 2 bases and J gave up 8 bases, with 7 bases separating them. The length of the CDR3 is 12 residues.

This clone is deemed medium-sized by its frequency. The CDR3 end lies 3 residues beyond the end of the read and is filled in from the germline J gene. The chain carries TRBV2 and TRBJ2-3, with 11 nucleotides matching TRBD2. Germline V gene sequence: CDR1 SNHLY, CDR2 FYNNEI. This CDR3 has 18 amino acids. Trimming removed 5 bases from V and 1 base from J; junction bases left unmatched: 11. The CDR3 protein is CASSRPGTSGTGTDTQYF. The sequenced CDR3 bases are TGTGCCAGCAGTCGCCCCGGGACTAGCGGAACGGGCACAGATACG. Full variable domain (missing parts from reference TRBV2 and TRBJ2-3): EPEVTQTPSHQVTQMGQEVILRCVPISNHLYFYWYRQILGQKVEFLVSFYNNEISEKSEIFDDQFSVERPDGSNFTLKIRSTKLEDSAMYFCASSRPGTSGTGTDTQYFGPGTRLTVL.

This clone registers medium-sized by frequency. The read halts 3 residues ahead of the CDR3 end, with the missing end drawn from the germline J gene. This rearrangement joins TRBV19 to TRBJ1-1; D perhaps matches TRBD1 (5 bases). Germline values: CDR1 LNHDA, CDR2 SQIVND (reference sequence). The CDR3 consists of 13 residues. The V end was cut by 5 bases, the J end by 7 bases, with 14 bases between. The CDR3 sequence: CASSPSQGIEAFF. The sequenced part of the CDR3 DNA is TGTGCCAGTAGTCCAAGTCAGGGAATTGAA. Variable domain in full (rest from reference TRBV19 and TRBJ1-1): DGGITQSPKYLFRKEGQNVTLSCEQNLNHDAMYWYRQDPGQGLRLIYYSQIVNDFQKGDIAEGYSVSREKKESFPLTVTSAQKNPTAFYLCASSPSQGIEAFFGQGTRLTVV.

Measured by frequency, this clone is medium-sized. The CDR3 end is not reached by the read, which stops 3 residues before it; the germline J gene fills it in. This chain connects TRBV4-2 to TRBJ2-2; TRBD2 matches 11 bases. This CDR3 contains 19 residues. The V segment lost 4 bases and the J segment 3 bases; nucleotides outside the gene matches: 13. Germline CDR1 and CDR2: LGHNA and YNFKEQ. The chain's CDR3 is CASSLNPSTSGMYTGELFF. CDR3 DNA (partial): TGTGCCAGCAGCCTGAACCCCTCGACTAGCGGGATGTACACCGGGGAG.

In the case of this clone: The DNA ends 3 residues before the CDR3 does, and the rest of the CDR3 is filled in from the germline J gene. This chain connects TRBV19 to TRBJ1-5; TRBD1 agrees at 9 bases. The CDR3 has 18 residues. V lost 5 bases, J lost 5 bases, and 16 bases stayed unmatched. Germline V lookup: CDR1 LNHDA, CDR2 SQIVND (reference sequence). CDR3: CASSQRWVGTGRHQPQHF. Partial CDR3 DNA: TGTGCCAGTAGTCAACGGTGGGTTGGGACAGGGCGACATCAGCCC.

Worth noting for this clone: The read ends 3 residues before the CDR3 terminus; that terminus is restored from the germline J gene. V usage is TRBV12-3 or TRBV12-4 and J usage is TRBJ2-5; D is undetermined. V lost 2 bases and J 3 bases, leaving 10 bases between the germline ends. The CDR3 has 14 residues. Partial CDR3 DNA: TGTGCCAGCAGTTTATTCAGGTTCGAAGAGACC. It yields the protein CASSLFRFEET. The full CDR3 is CASSLFRFEETQYF.

Worth noting for this clone: The CDR3 extends 3 residues past the end of the read, so its final part is completed from the germline J gene. V usage is TRBV12-5 and J usage is TRBJ2-3, with 12 bases matching TRBD1. The CDR3 extends over 18 amino acids. V was pared by 2 bases and J by 6 bases, with 12 bases of the junction left unmatched. The germline V gene encodes CDR1 LGHNT and CDR2 FRNRAP. CDR3: CASGLYTGTGGNGDTQYF. The DNA read from the CDR3 is TGTGCTAGTGGTTTGTATACCGGGACAGGGGGCAATGGGGATACG.

In regard to this clone: Read data end 3 residues before the CDR3 end; the end is taken from the germline J gene. This rearrangement joins TRBV3-1 (or the pseudogene TRBV3-2) to TRBJ1-3; D not certain. Looked up from germline, CDR1 is LGHDT and CDR2 is YNNKEL (reference sequence). V lost 2 bases to trimming and J lost 0 bases, with 11 bases between them. CDR3 length equals 16 residues. The DNA read from the CDR3 is TGTGCCAGCAGCCAACGGTCCTTGTACTCTGGAAACACC. It translates to CASSQRSLYSGNT. The full CDR3 sequence reads CASSQRSLYSGNTIYF.

In the case of this clone: Read data end 3 residues before the CDR3 end; the end is taken from the germline J gene. This chain connects TRBV5-4 to TRBJ2-2, with unresolved D. The CDR3 is 15 residues long. Trimming took 0 bases from V and 1 from J, leaving 7 bases between them. The germline V gene has CDR1 SGHNT and CDR2 YYREEE (reference sequence). The CDR3: CASSLDGRNTGELFF. The CDR3 DNA, read in part, is TGTGCCAGCAGCTTGGATGGCAGGAACACCGGGGAG.

Turning to this clone: The read terminates 3 residues ahead of where the CDR3 ends, so the germline J gene completes it. The chain has TRBV27 and TRBJ2-7; 10 nucleotides line up with TRBD2. V lost 0 bases and J lost 5; bases outside the gene matches: 7. Germline CDR1 MNHEY, CDR2 SMNVEV (reference sequence). This CDR3 has 16 amino acids. The CDR3 sequence is CASSLSTAGGIDEQYF. The CDR3 bases that were read are TGTGCCAGCAGTTTATCTACAGCGGGAGGGATCGACGAG.

Turning to this clone: The DNA ends 3 residues before the CDR3 does, and the rest of the CDR3 is filled in from the germline J gene. This rearrangement joins TRBV2 to TRBJ1-5, with D uncertain. Germline assignment: CDR1 SNHLY and CDR2 FYNNEI. The CDR3 is 18 amino acids. The ends were cut back, 4 bases at V and 2 bases at J, with 21 bases in the middle. The sequenced part of the CDR3 DNA is TGTGCCAGCAGTGGTCCGGGGTCCCTTTGGTTGGGCAATCAGCCC. This gives the protein CASSGPGSLWLGNQP. The entire CDR3 protein is CASSGPGSLWLGNQPQHF. Full variable domain (missing parts from reference TRBV2 and TRBJ1-5): EPEVTQTPSHQVTQMGQEVILRCVPISNHLYFYWYRQILGQKVEFLVSFYNNEISEKSEIFDDQFSVERPDGSNFTLKIRSTKLEDSAMYFCASSGPGSLWLGNQPQHFGDGTRLSIL.

By frequency, this clone is medium-sized. Sequencing ends 3 residues short of the CDR3 end; the germline J gene provides the rest. V usage is TRBV30 and J usage is TRBJ1-2; 8 bases align to TRBD1. J gave up 5 bases and V 1 base, and 0 bases lay outside the gene matches. The germline gives CDR1 GTSNPN, CDR2 SVGIG (reference sequence). The CDR3 is 12 residues long. The part of the CDR3 DNA that was read is TGTGCCTGGAGTGGGACAGGGTATGGC. This codes for CAWSGTGYG. From start to end, the CDR3 is CAWSGTGYGYTF. The variable domain in full, with the rest retrieved from reference TRBV30 and TRBJ1-2, is SQTIHQWPATLVQPVGSPLSLECTVEGTSNPNLYWYRQAAGRGLQLLFYSVGIGQISSEVPQNLSASRPQDRQFILSSKKLLLSDSGFYLCAWSGTGYGYTFGSGTRLTVV.

This clone is identified as medium-sized from frequency. The CDR3 sequence is CAWSGGQGHSPLHF. CDR3 DNA, as far as it was read: TGTGCCTGGAGTGGGGGACAGGGGCACTCACCC. The rearrangement links TRBV30 to TRBJ1-6; 10 bases map to TRBD1. The read halts 3 residues ahead of the CDR3 end, with the missing end drawn from the germline J gene. The ends lost 1 base at V and 10 bases at J; junction bases unmatched: 4. This CDR3 spans 14 amino acids. From germline, CDR1 is GTSNPN and CDR2 SVGIG (reference sequence).

As regards this clone: The read halts 3 residues ahead of the CDR3 end, with the missing end drawn from the germline J gene. This rearrangement joins TRBV10-3 to TRBJ2-7; perhaps TRBD1 as D (5 bases). Germline CDR1 is ENHRY and CDR2 is SYGVKD. V was cut by 1 base and J by 5 bases, with 15 bases left in between. This CDR3 region has 15 residues. The CDR3 bases that were read are TGTGCCATCAGTGAGTATAAACAGGATGCCAACGAG. Encoded protein: CAISEYKQDANE. The whole CDR3 sequence reads CAISEYKQDANEQYF.

A remark on this clone: The read ends 3 residues shy of where the CDR3 ends; the end is completed using the germline J gene. V usage is TRBV7-2 and J usage is TRBJ2-3; 7 bases match TRBD2. CDR1 is SGHTA, CDR2 FQGNSA, per germline. The V segment lost 0 bases and the J segment 0 bases; nucleotides outside the gene matches: 3. This CDR3 has 16 residues. CDR3 amino acids: CASSLAASGSTDTQYF. Partial CDR3 DNA: TGTGCCAGCAGCTTAGCGGCTAGCGGAAGCACAGATACG.

This clone ranks as medium-sized in terms of frequency. Coverage ceases 3 residues before the CDR3 finishes, and the germline J gene fills in the end. The V gene is TRBV19, the J gene TRBJ2-5, with D possibly being TRBD1 (6 bases). Germline V CDR1 and CDR2: LNHDA, SQIVND (reference sequence). The CDR3 has 16 amino acids. The V end lost 9 bases, the J end lost 6 bases, and 26 bases lay between the germline ends. The part of the CDR3 DNA that was read is TGTGCCAGAGGGGATAGGGGAGAGGAAGGGGGTCAGACC. Translating it yields CARGDRGEEGGQT. Given in full, the CDR3 is CARGDRGEEGGQTQYF.

As for this clone: Read sequence stops 3 residues before the CDR3 end, and the germline J gene provides the missing end. The genes are TRBV12-3 or TRBV12-4 and TRBJ2-5; 9 bases match TRBD1. V trimming: 5 bases; J trimming: 5 bases; junction bases outside the gene matches: 6. The CDR3 is made up of 14 amino acids. This chain's CDR3 is CASSPTGGGETQYF. The covered CDR3 bases are TGTGCCAGCAGTCCGACAGGGGGTGGGGAGACC.

This clone counts as medium-sized by frequency. The read ends 3 residues early relative to the CDR3; the germline J gene fills the gap. The chain recombines TRBV12-5 with TRBJ2-7; maybe TRBD1 (6 bases). The CDR3 is made up of 13 amino acids. Trimming took off 7 bases at V and 1 base at J, with 11 bases between the two ends. Germline assignment: CDR1 LGHNT and CDR2 FRNRAP. CDR3 sequence reads: CASALTGSYEQYF. CDR3 DNA, as far as it was read: TGTGCTAGTGCCCTCACAGGGTCCTACGAG.

Partial CDR3 DNA: TGTGCCAGTCAAGAACTAGCGGGAGTAGCTTACGAG. Protein sequence: CASQELAGVAYE. The complete CDR3 sequence is CASQELAGVAYEQYF. This chain joins TRBV19 and TRBJ2-7, with 11 bases fitting TRBD2. From the germline J gene comes the end of the CDR3, since the read stops 3 residues before it. Germline V gene lookup returns CDR1 LNHDA and CDR2 SQIVND (reference sequence). The CDR3 is 15 amino acids. With V trimmed by 8 bases and J by 4 bases, 10 bases remained unmatched.

On this clone itself: The read is 3 residues too short to cover the CDR3 end, so that end is filled in from the germline J gene. The chain couples TRBV12-3 or TRBV12-4 to TRBJ2-2, with 10 bases lining up with TRBD1. Germline trimming cut 7 bases from V and 6 bases from J; bases unmatched to any gene: 5. The CDR3 consists of 14 residues. The chain's CDR3 is CASTQGQGPGELFF. The part of the CDR3 DNA that was read is TGTGCCAGCACCCAGGGACAGGGGCCCGGGGAG.

Concerning this clone itself: The CDR3 is cut off 3 residues early in the read; its end comes from the germline J gene. The V gene is TRBV2, the J gene TRBJ1-2, with 7 bases fitting TRBD1. Germline trimming cut 11 bases from V and 4 bases from J; bases unmatched to any gene: 16. In germline, CDR1 is SNHLY, CDR2 FYNNEI. The CDR3 spans 15 residues. The sequenced CDR3 bases are TGTGCCGGAGAAGGGACAGACGTTAAGGGCTATGGC. As protein: CAGEGTDVKGYG. The complete CDR3 sequence is CAGEGTDVKGYGYTF.

On this clone: Read coverage stops 3 residues before the CDR3 terminus; the germline J gene supplies the remainder. The V and J genes are TRBV10-3 and TRBJ2-7, with TRBD1 as a possible D gene (5 bases). The CDR3 runs 14 residues. The V and J ends lost 8 bases and 0 bases respectively, with 14 bases between them. Looked up from germline, CDR1 is ENHRY and CDR2 is SYGVKD. Incomplete CDR3 DNA: TGTGCCATCGGAAGGGGCCTGGGCTCCTACGAG. It encodes CAIGRGLGSYE. The full CDR3 is CAIGRGLGSYEQYF.